The following is a TCR beta chain sequence with its context. The data were obtained in a study of cytomegalovirus exposure and HLA in healthy donors. Unmatched junction bases numbered 3, after V lost 3 bases and J lost 1 base. CDR3 size: 13 residues. The germline CDR1 and CDR2 sequences are GTSNPN and SVGIG (reference sequence). Clones were read by immunoSEQ multiplex PCR, and TCRdb kept only the in-frame ones, dropping some. The table records roughly 350,000 clones, roughly 88% of them present only once. The material sequenced was PBMCs. This clonotype originated in a woman under 30 in good health and CMV-seronegative. This chain uses TRBV30 with TRBJ2-7; 7 nucleotides align to TRBD2. The CDR3, as DNA: TGTGCCTGGAGGGCTAGCGGATCCTACGAGCAGTACTTC. Amino acids: CAWRASGSYEQYF.